This passage covers 11 T cell receptor beta chains from one sample sequenced in a study of STAT5B mutations in CD4+ large granular lymphocyte leukemia. Clones were read by immunoSEQ multiplex PCR, and TCRdb kept only the in-frame ones, dropping some. The top ten hold 1.5% to 1.9% of the sample, which has 45,000 to 55,000 clones, 70% seen once. Sample: CD4+ T cells from blood buffy coats. The receptors here all came from a human donor in good health.

This rearrangement joins TRBV6-5 to TRBJ2-3; D ambiguous. Trimming took 5 bases from V and 2 from J, leaving 11 bases between them. This CDR3 has 14 residues. Germline lookup yields CDR1 MNHEY and CDR2 SVGAGI. The CDR3 DNA is TGTGCCAGCAGTCCGGACCTATACACAGATACGCAGTATTTT. This encodes CASSPDLYTDTQYF.

The table lists this clone with a few counts. V and J are TRBV28 and TRBJ1-6; no reliable D call. The CDR3 contains 13 residues. Looked up from germline, CDR1 is MDHEN and CDR2 is SYDVKM. The V and J ends lost 7 bases and 4 bases respectively, with 8 bases between them. CDR3: CASTDTYNSPLHF. CDR3 in DNA: TGTGCCAGCACCGACACATATAATTCACCCCTCCACTTT. Drawing the rest from reference TRBV28 and TRBJ1-6, the complete variable domain is DVKVTQSSRYLVKRTGEKVFLECVQDMDHENMFWYRQDPGLGLRLIYFSYDVKMKEKGDIPEGYSVSREKKERFSLILESASTNQTSMYLCASTDTYNSPLHFGNGTRLTVT.

The gene calls are TRBV18 and TRBJ2-7, with 7 bases fitting TRBD1. The CDR3 has 14 amino acids. CDR1 is KGHSH and CDR2 is LQKENI in the germline V gene. The V gene end was trimmed by 3 bases and the J gene end by 3 bases; junction bases not matched to a gene: 5. Here the CDR3 reads CASSPVQGSYEQYF. The CDR3 DNA is TGTGCCAGCTCACCTGTACAGGGGAGCTACGAGCAGTACTTC. Full variable domain (missing parts from reference TRBV18 and TRBJ2-7): NAGVMQNPRHLVRRRGQEARLRCSPMKGHSHVYWYRQLPEEGLKFMVYLQKENIIDESGMPKERFSAEFPKEGPSILRIQQVVRGDSAAYFCASSPVQGSYEQYFGPGTRLTVT.

The chain uses TRBV7-2 and TRBJ2-3; 12 nucleotides match TRBD2. The germline CDR1 and CDR2 sequences are SGHTA and FQGNSA. J was trimmed by 5 bases and V by 2 bases; bases with no gene match: 8. CDR3 length: 17 residues. This CDR3 is CASSLFASGGAVDTQYF. CDR3 DNA sequence: TGTGCCAGCAGCTTATTCGCTAGCGGGGGGGCGGTAGATACGCAGTATTTT.

The chain recombines TRBV10-2 with TRBJ1-6, with D unclear. CDR3 length: 13 amino acids. Trimming cost V 0 bases and J 7 bases, with 4 bases left between them. From germline, CDR1 is WSHSY and CDR2 SAAADI. In nucleotides, the CDR3 is TGCGCCAGCAGTGAGTCTGGGAATTCACCCCTCCACTTT. Translation gives CASSESGNSPLHF.

This sequence joins TRBV2 and TRBJ2-1; TRBD2 matches at 9 bases. CDR3 length: 14 residues. Trimming took 7 bases from V and 5 from J; bases not matched to a gene: 6. Germline values: CDR1 SNHLY, CDR2 FYNNEI. In nucleotides, the CDR3 is TGTGCCAGCATGGGGTCTAGCGGGGACAATGAGCAGTTCTTC. Encoded protein: CASMGSSGDNEQFF.

The rearrangement links TRBV6-5 to TRBJ2-3; 8 nucleotides agree with TRBD2. Germline lookup yields CDR1 MNHEY and CDR2 SVGAGI. V dropped 6 bases and J dropped 7; count of bases not matched to a gene: 12. The CDR3 consists of 15 residues. As DNA, the CDR3 is TGTGCCAGCAGAGCTAGCGGGCCCCAGGGAAATACGCAGTATTTT. Amino acids: CASRASGPQGNTQYF.

J is TRBJ1-1 and V is TRBV30, with D perhaps TRBD1 (6 bases). The V end lost 3 bases, the J end lost 4 bases, and 21 bases lay between the germline ends. The CDR3 covers 16 residues. The germline CDR1 and CDR2 sequences are GTSNPN and SVGIG (reference sequence). In DNA form, the CDR3 reads TGTGCCTGGAGCTCCCCCTACAGGGAAAGTACCACTGAAGCTTTCTTT. This codes for CAWSSPYRESTTEAFF.

J is TRBJ2-1 and V is TRBV30, with 8 bases identical to TRBD2. Losses at the gene ends were 2 bases for V and 7 bases for J; bases not matched to a gene: 13. The CDR3 totals 16 residues. The germline CDR1 and CDR2 sequences are GTSNPN and SVGIG (reference sequence). CDR3 sequence reads: CAWSTLGGVGVNEQFF. The CDR3 coding sequence is TGTGCCTGGAGTACCCTCGGGGGGGTGGGGGTAAATGAGCAGTTCTTC. Full variable domain (outside the CDR3, taken from reference TRBV30 and TRBJ2-1): SQTIHQWPATLVQPVGSPLSLECTVEGTSNPNLYWYRQAAGRGLQLLFYSVGIGQISSEVPQNLSASRPQDRQFILSSKKLLLSDSGFYLCAWSTLGGVGVNEQFFGPGTRLTVL.

The V call is TRBV4-1, the J call TRBJ2-5; maybe TRBD2 (5 bases). The J call may be in error: the DNA end matches TRBJ2-7 better. The germline V gene has CDR1 MGHRA and CDR2 YSYEKL. CDR3 length equals 16 residues. CDR3 protein: CASSQDRGSRAYEQYF. CDR3 in DNA: TGCGCCAGCAGCCAAGATCGGGGTTCGCGGGCCTACGAGCAGTACTTC.

The gene calls are TRBV19 and TRBJ2-5; weak D call: TRBD1 (6 bases). CDR1 is LNHDA and CDR2 is SQIVND in the germline V gene (reference sequence). This CDR3 spans 14 amino acids. With 1 base removed from V and 2 bases from J, the gap between germline ends came to 8 bases. CDR3 nucleotide sequence: TGTGCCAGTAGTATAGGGGACACGCAAGAGACCCAGTACTTC. It codes for CASSIGDTQETQYF.